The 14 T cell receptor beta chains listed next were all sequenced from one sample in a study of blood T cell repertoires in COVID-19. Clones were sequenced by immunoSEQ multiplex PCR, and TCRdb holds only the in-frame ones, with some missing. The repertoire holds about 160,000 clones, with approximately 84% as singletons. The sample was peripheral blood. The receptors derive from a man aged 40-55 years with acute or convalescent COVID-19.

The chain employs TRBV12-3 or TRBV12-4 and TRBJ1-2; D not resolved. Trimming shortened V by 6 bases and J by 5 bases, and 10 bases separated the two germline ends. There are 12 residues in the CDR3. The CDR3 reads CASSLYFYGYTF. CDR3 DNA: TGTGCCAGCAGCCTATATTTTTATGGCTACACCTTC.

CDR3 sequence reads: CASSLEGAGELFF. In DNA form, the CDR3 reads TGCGCCAGCAGCTTGGAGGGAGCCGGGGAGCTGTTTTTT. The chain carries TRBV5-1 and TRBJ2-2; possible D gene TRBD2, 5 bases. Germline-derived CDR1 and CDR2 are SGHRS and YFSETQ. The V and J ends lost 0 bases and 6 bases respectively, with 6 bases between them. The CDR3 spans 13 residues.

In nucleotides, the CDR3 is TGTGCCAGTAGTACCCCCGGACAGCTCTATGGCTACACCTTC. It translates to CASSTPGQLYGYTF. The V call is TRBV19, the J call TRBJ1-2; D possibly corresponds to TRBD1 (6 bases). V lost 4 bases and J lost 4, with 13 bases in between. Per the germline V gene, CDR1 is LNHDA and CDR2 is SQIVND (reference sequence). The CDR3 consists of 14 residues.

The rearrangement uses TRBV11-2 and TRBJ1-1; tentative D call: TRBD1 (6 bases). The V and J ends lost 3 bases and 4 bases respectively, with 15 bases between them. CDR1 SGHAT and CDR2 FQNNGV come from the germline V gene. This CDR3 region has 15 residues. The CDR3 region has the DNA TGTGCCAGCAGCTTGGGGGCAAGAGGAGGCACTGAAGCTTTCTTT. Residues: CASSLGARGGTEAFF.

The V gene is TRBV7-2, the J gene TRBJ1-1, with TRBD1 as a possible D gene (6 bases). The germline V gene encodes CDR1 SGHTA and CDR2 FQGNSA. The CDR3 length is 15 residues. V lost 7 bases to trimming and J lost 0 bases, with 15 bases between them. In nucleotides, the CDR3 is TGTGCCAGCAAAGGGGGTATCAACATGAACACTGAAGCTTTCTTT. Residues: CASKGGINMNTEAFF. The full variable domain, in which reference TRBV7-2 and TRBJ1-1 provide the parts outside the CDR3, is GAGVSQSPSNKVTEKGKDVELRCDPISGHTALYWYRQSLGQGLEFLIYFQGNSAPDKSGLPSDRFSAERTGGSVSTLTIQRTQQEDSAVYLCASKGGINMNTEAFFGQGTRLTVV.

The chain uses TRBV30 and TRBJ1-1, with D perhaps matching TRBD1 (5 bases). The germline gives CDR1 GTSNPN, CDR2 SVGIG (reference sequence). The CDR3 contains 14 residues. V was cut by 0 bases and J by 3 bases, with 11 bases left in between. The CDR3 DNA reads TGTGCCTGGAGTGTGGGGGGTAGGTACACTGAAGCTTTCTTT. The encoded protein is CAWSVGGRYTEAFF.

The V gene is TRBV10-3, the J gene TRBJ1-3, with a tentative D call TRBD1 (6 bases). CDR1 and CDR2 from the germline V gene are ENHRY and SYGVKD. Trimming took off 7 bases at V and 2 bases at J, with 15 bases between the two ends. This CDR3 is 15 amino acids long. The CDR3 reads CAITAQGKAGNTIYF. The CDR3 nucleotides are TGTGCCATCACCGCACAGGGAAAGGCTGGAAACACCATATATTTT.

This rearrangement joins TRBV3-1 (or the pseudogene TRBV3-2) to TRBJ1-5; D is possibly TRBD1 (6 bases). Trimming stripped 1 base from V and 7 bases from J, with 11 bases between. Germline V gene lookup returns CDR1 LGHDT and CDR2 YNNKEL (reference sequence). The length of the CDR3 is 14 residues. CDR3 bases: TGTGCCAGCAGCCAAGCCAGGGGTGACCAGCCCCAGCATTTT. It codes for CASSQARGDQPQHF.

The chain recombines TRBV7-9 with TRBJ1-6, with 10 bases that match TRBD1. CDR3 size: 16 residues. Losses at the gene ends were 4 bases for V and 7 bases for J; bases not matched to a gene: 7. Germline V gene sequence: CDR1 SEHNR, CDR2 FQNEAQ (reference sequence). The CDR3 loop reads CASSSWPGQGNSPLHF. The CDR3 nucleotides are TGTGCCAGCAGCTCTTGGCCGGGACAGGGGAATTCACCCCTCCACTTT.

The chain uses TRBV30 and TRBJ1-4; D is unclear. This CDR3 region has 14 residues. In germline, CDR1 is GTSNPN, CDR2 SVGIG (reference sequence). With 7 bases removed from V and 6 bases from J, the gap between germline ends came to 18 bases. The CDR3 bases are TGTGCCTTAGTATTGACGGGGATAGATGAAAAACTGTTTTTT. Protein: CALVLTGIDEKLFF.

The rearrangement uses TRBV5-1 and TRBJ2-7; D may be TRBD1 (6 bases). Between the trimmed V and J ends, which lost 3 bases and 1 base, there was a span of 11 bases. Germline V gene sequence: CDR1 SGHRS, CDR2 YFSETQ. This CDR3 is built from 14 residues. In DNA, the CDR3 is TGCGCCAGCAGCTCCTTGACAGGATCCTACGAGCAGTACTTC. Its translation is CASSSLTGSYEQYF.

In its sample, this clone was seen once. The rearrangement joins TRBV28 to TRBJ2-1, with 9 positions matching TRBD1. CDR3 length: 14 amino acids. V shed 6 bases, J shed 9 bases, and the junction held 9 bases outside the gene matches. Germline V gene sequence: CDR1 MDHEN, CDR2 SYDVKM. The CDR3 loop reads CASRNYRGLGEQFF. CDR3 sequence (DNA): TGTGCCAGCAGGAACTACAGGGGGCTAGGTGAGCAGTTCTTC.

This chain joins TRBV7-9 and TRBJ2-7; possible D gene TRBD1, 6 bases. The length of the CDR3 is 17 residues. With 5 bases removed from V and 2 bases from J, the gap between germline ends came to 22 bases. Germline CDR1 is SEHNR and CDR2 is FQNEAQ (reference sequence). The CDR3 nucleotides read TGTGCCAGCAGCGTATCACTCCCCGGACAGACAACCTACGAGCAGTACTTC. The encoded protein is CASSVSLPGQTTYEQYF. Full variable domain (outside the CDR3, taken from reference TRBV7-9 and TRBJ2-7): DTGVSQNPRHKITKRGQNVTFRCDPISEHNRLYWYRQTLGQGPEFLTYFQNEAQLEKSRLLSDRFSAERPKGSFSTLEIQRTEQGDSAMYLCASSVSLPGQTTYEQYFGPGTRLTVT.

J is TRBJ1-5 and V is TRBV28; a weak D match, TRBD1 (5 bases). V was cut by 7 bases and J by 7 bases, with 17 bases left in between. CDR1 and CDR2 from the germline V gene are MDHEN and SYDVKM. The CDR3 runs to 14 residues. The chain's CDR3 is CASTLQGIGQPQHF. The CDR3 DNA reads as TGTGCCAGCACCCTTCAGGGTATAGGGCAGCCCCAGCATTTT.